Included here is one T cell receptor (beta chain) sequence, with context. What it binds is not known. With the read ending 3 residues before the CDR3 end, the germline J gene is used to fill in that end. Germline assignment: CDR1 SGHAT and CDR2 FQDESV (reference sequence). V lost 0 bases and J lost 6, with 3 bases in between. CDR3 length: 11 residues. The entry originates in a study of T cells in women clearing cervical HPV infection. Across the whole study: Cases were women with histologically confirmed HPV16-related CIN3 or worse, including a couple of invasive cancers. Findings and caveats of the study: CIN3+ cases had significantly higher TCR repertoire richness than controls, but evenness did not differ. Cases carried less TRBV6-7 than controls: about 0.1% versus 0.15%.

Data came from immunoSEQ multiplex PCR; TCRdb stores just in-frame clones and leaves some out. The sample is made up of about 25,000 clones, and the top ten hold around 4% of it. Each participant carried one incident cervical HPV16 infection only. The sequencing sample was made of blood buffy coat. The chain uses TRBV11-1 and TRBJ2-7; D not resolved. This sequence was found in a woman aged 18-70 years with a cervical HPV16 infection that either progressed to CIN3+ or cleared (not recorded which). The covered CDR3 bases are TGTGCCAGCAGCTTAGCCGGCGAG. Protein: CASSLAGE. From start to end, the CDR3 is CASSLAGEQYF.